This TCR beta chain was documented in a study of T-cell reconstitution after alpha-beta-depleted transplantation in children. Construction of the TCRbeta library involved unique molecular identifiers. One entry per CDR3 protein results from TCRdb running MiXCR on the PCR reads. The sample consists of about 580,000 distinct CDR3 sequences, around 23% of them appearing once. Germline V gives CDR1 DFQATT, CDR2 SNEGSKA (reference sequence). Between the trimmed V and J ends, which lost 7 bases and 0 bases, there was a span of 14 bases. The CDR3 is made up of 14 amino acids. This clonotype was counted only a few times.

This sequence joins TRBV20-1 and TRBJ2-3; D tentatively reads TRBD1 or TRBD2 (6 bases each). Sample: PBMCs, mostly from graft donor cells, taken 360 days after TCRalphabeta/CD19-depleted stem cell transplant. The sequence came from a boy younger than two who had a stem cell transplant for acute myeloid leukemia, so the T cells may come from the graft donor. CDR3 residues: CSVERGPSTDTQYF. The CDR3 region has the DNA TGCAGTGTCGAACGGGGGCCGAGCACAGATACGCAGTATTTT.